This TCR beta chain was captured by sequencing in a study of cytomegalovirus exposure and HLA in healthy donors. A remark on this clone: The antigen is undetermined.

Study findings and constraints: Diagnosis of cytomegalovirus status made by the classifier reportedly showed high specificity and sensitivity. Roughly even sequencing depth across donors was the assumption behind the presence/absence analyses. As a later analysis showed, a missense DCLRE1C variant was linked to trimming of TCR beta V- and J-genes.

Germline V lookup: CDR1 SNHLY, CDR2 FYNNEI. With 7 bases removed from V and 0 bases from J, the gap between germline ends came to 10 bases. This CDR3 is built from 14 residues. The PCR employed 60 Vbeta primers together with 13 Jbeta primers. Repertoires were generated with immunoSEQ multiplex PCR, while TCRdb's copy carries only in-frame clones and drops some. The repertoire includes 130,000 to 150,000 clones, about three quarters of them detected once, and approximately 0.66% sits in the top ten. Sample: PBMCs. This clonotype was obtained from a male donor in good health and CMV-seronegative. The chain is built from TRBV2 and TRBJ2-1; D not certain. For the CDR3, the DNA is TGTGCCAGCATATCCCGCGACTCCTACAATGAGCAGTTCTTC. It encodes CASISRDSYNEQFF.